Described below is a single T cell receptor (beta chain) sequence and its context. Its antigen is currently not known. Base qualities are not recorded, but no much larger clone differs from it by a single base. What this sample's treatment or condition label stands for: roughly 19 received Ad26.COV2.S at low or high dose, single or two shots; about 5 received placebo; per-sample allocation not given. For vaccine and placebo recipients, the sequenced repertoires came from samples collected on day 63 after the first injection. Cohort 1b enrolled 20 to 30 adults aged 18-55 years at a single site in Boston, USA, between 29 July and 7 August 2020. Ad26.COV2.S was a replication-incompetent adenovirus type 26 vector that expressed a prefusion-stabilized SARS-CoV-2 spike protein derived from the original Wuhan strain. These data originate in a study of Ad26.COV2.S vaccination and SARS-CoV-2 variants (dated by TCRdb to the early 2020s). About the study as a whole: Vaccine-arm donors came from COV1001, a multicentre, randomized, double-blind, placebo-controlled phase I-IIa trial of Ad26.COV2.S in healthy adults. Trial participants were randomized into five groups of five, in which low-dose or high-dose Ad26.COV2.S was given once or twice, or placebo was given on both occasions. TCRbeta repertoire sequencing served as the tool for gauging how specific and how broad the SARS-CoV-2-reactive T cell receptors were following Ad26.COV2.S vaccination. Investigators did not know the trial group allocation while performing experiments and assessing outcomes. The TCR-sequenced set comprised approximately 30 samples: approximately 19 Ad26.COV2.S vaccine recipients, 5 placebo recipients and 8 SARS-CoV-2 convalescent individuals. Ad26.COV2.S was administered intramuscularly at a dose of 5x10^10 or 1x10^11 viral particles, either as one shot or as two shots given 56 days apart.

Overall results and qualifications from the work: The authors noted that the TCR breadth and depth analyses may have underestimated total T cell responses. The study lacked the statistical power to compare responses across vaccine doses or regimens. Substantial breadth of spike-specific CD8+ and CD4+ T cell responses was reported after vaccination. Vaccine and placebo recipients had comparable non-spike TCR breadth, which fits with the vaccine containing only spike. Compared with placebo recipients, Ad26.COV2.S recipients showed higher spike-specific TCR breadth (P = 0.0014).

The immunoSEQ Assay was the method used to sequence TCRbeta CDR3 regions. After extraction, genomic DNA underwent amplification by bias-controlled multiplex PCR, followed by high-throughput sequencing. Per the source publication's procedure: Collapsing and filtering of sequences were performed to quantify the absolute abundance of each unique TCRbeta CDR3 region. Usable DNA was measured by amplifying reference genes present in all nucleated cells, and TCRbeta template counts were normalized to that usable DNA to estimate T cell fraction. Repertoire TCRs were annotated as SARS-CoV-2-specific by exact matching of V gene, CDR3 amino acid sequence and J gene to a known reactive TCR set. The reference SARS-CoV-2 TCR set was obtained from MIRA and was filtered for enrichment in COVID-19-positive ImmuneCODE repertoires, whereby public or cross-reactive TCRs were removed. Using the MIRA antigens, annotated TCRs were further analysed by specific ORF or by position within an ORF. Breadth was defined as the number of annotated unique rearrangements divided by the total number of unique productive rearrangements, and depth was defined as the summed frequency of the annotated unique rearrangements. Group comparisons of TCR breadth used two-sided Wilcoxon rank-sum tests. Held by TCRdb, this immuneACCESS table contains in-frame sequences only and omits some clones. Under half of the omission traces to an unresolved V gene where checked; the cause of the rest is unknown. V and J calls and clone size follow that table, whereas D and trimming were derived from the DNA. For this sample there are hundreds of thousands of clones; roughly 91% appear just once. Around 3.6% of the sample comes from the top ten.

The CDR3 starts with the cysteine, ends with the phenylalanine, and has 14 residues. Only the CDR3 DNA is retained, 42 bases long and in frame from the first base. Reading the germline V gene (reference sequence) gives CDR1 LGHDT and CDR2 YNNKEL. V has 3 bases trimmed and J has 9 bases trimmed; junction bases matching no gene number 8. This TCR was recovered from a person aged 18-65 years who received the Ad26.COV2.S COVID-19 vaccine or a placebo. The V and J segments used are TRBV3-1 (or the pseudogene TRBV3-2) and TRBJ2-1, with TRBD1 identical over 7 junction bases. The sequencing here drew on peripheral blood, taken in a trial of Ad26.COV2.S vaccine versus placebo. The DNA sequence is as follows: TGTGCCAGCAGCCACCGAGACAGGGTGGGTGAGCAGTTCTTC. This sequence encodes CASSHRDRVGEQFF.